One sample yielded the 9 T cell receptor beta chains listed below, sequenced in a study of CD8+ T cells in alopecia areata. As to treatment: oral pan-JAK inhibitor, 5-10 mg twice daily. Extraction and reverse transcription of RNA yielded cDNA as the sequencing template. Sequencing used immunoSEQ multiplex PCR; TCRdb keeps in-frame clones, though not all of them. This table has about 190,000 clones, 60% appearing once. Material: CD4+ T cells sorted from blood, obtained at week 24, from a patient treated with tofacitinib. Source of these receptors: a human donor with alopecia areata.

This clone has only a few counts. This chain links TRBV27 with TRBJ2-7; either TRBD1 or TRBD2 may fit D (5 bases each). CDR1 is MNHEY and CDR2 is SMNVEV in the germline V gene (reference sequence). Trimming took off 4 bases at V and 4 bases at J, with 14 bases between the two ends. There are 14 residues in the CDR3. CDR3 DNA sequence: TGTGCCAGCAGTTCCGGGACGTTGGTTTACGAGCAGTACTTC. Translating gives CASSSGTLVYEQYF.

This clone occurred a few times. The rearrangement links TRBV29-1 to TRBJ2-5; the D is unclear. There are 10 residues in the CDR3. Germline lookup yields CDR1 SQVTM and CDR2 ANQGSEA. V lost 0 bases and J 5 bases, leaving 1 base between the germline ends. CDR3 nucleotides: TGCAGCGTTGAAGATGAGACCCAGTACTTC. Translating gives CSVEDETQYF.

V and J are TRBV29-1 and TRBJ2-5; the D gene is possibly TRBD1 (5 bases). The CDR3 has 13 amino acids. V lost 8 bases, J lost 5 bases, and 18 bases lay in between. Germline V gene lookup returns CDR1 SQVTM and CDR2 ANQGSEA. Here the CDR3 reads CSLSDNLAETQYF. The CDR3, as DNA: TGCAGCCTATCGGACAATCTTGCGGAGACCCAGTACTTC.

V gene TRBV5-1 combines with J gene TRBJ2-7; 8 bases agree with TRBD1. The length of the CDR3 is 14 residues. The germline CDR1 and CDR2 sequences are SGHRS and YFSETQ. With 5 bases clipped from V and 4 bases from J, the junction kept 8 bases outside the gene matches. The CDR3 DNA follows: TGCGCCAGCAGTCTCCGGACAGGGTGGTACGAGCAGTACTTC. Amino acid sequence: CASSLRTGWYEQYF.

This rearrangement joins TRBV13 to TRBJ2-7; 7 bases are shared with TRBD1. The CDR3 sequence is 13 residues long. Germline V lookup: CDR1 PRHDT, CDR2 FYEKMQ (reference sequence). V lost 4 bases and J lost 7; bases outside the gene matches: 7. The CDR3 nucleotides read TGTGCCAGCAGCTCCGACAGGGCTCGAGAGCAGTACTTC. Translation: CASSSDRAREQYF.

The CDR3 loop reads CASSRGQGLGNTEAFF. CDR3 nucleotide sequence: TGTGCCAGCAGCCGTGGACAGGGGCTGGGGAACACTGAAGCTTTCTTT. The V call is TRBV7-2, the J call TRBJ1-1, with TRBD1 identical over 9 bases. The CDR3 runs to 16 residues. Unmatched junction bases numbered 8, after V lost 5 bases and J lost 1 base. CDR1 and CDR2 from the germline V gene are SGHTA and FQGNSA.

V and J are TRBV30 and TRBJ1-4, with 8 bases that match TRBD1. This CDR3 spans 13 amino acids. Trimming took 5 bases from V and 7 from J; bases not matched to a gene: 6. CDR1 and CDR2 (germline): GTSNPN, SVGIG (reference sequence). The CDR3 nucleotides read TGTGCCTGGTGCAGGGGGCTGGGTGAAAAACTGTTTTTT. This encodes CAWCRGLGEKLFF.

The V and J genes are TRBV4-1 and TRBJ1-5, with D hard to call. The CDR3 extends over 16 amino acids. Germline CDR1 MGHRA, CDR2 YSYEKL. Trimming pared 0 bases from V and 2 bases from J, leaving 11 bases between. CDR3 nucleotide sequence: TGCGCCAGCAGCCAAGATTTTAGGACGGGCAATCAGCCCCAGCATTTT. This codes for CASSQDFRTGNQPQHF.

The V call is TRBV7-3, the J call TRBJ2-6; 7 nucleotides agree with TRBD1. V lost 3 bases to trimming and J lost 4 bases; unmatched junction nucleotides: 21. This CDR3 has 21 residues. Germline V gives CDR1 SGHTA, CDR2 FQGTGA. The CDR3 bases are TGTGCCAGCAGCTTTAAAAGTCATTGGGACAGTGATCTCTCGGGGGCCAACGTCCTGACTTTC. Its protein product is CASSFKSHWDSDLSGANVLTF.